This is a list of T cell receptor beta chains from one sample in a study of blood T cell repertoires in COVID-19. The data were produced by immunoSEQ multiplex PCR, yet TCRdb's version contains in-frame clones alone and is incomplete. The data contain around 120,000 clones, roughly 90% of them singletons. Sequenced: peripheral blood. The receptors originated from a man aged 45-60 years with acute or convalescent COVID-19. Each CDR3 is given with its conserved first and last residue. A D gene is named only where the DNA matches it firmly.

D	V	length	J	CDR3
TRBD1	TRBV5-6	16	TRBJ1-2	CASSLPGGDPRYGYTF
NA	TRBV4-3	14	TRBJ1-2	CASSQGYFDYGYTF
NA	TRBV27	14	TRBJ2-7	CASSLEETSHEQYF
NA	TRBV5-6	13	TRBJ1-1	CASSLTEYTEAFF
NA	TRBV3-1/TRBV3-2	13	TRBJ1-1	CASTRFPNTEAFF
TRBD2	TRBV5-1	21	TRBJ2-1	CASSQKQGTPGLAGGLEEQFF
NA	TRBV12-3/TRBV12-4	13	TRBJ1-3	CASSLSGGNTIYF
NA	TRBV27	12	TRBJ1-6	CASRGGLSPLHF
NA	TRBV7-2	13	TRBJ1-1	CASRPQGSPEAFF
TRBD1	TRBV7-6	15	TRBJ1-2	CASSLGTGVDYGYTF
NA	TRBV10-3	14	TRBJ2-1	CATRLEGRGNEQFF
NA	TRBV5-1	14	TRBJ1-4	CASSLTAANEKLFF
NA	TRBV30	13	TRBJ1-2	CAWSIQGANGYTF
NA	TRBV5-6	15	TRBJ2-3	CASSIAAGSTDTQYF
NA	TRBV7-9	14	TRBJ2-7	CASSSLLGPNEQYF
NA	TRBV27	13	TRBJ1-5	CASSFQGNQPQHF
NA	TRBV15	14	TRBJ2-7	CATSRAEWTGEQYF
TRBD1	TRBV2	15	TRBJ1-3	CASSSQGGAGNTIYF
TRBD2	TRBV3-1/TRBV3-2	19	TRBJ2-5	CASSQATGTSGSEWETQYF
TRBD1	TRBV7-2	14	TRBJ1-2	CASSAGTGLVVDTF
TRBD1	TRBV29-1	12	TRBJ2-7	CSTLDRVDEQYF
NA	TRBV5-1	14	TRBJ1-1	CASSLDPGLSEAFF
NA	TRBV19	14	TRBJ2-7	CASSRAPSSYEQYF
TRBD1	TRBV6-5	15	TRBJ1-2	CASSYGQGAPGGYTF
NA	TRBV19	14	TRBJ2-1	CASSMLNGYNEQFF
TRBD1	TRBV3-1/TRBV3-2	14	TRBJ1-1	CASSQIQGANEAFF
TRBD1	TRBV30	17	TRBJ1-5	CAWSGTGDPLSNQPQHF